This TCR beta chain was documented in a study of response to subunit inactivated influenza vaccine. Study outcomes and limitations: Authors proposed each seasonal influenza vaccination draws in few new T cells.

A single record per CDR3 protein comes from TCRdb applying MiXCR to the RT-PCR reads. The sample lists 700,000 to 900,000 distinct CDR3 sequences, about 20% seen once, with roughly a tenth in the top ten. CDR1 MNHNS and CDR2 SASEGT come from the germline V gene. This CDR3 region has 16 residues. V shed 8 bases, J shed 1 base, and the junction held 9 bases outside the gene matches. In regard to this clonotype: The antigen remains undetermined.

The chain employs TRBV6-1 and TRBJ1-5; 9 nucleotides match TRBD1. The specimen comprised PBMCs from blood, sampled 4 to 6 days after vaccination. The receptor was derived from a man aged 45-65 years who received an inactivated influenza vaccine. CDR3 DNA: TGTGCCAGCGGACTCCCGGACAGGGGAAGCAATCAGCCCCAGCATTTT. This sequence encodes CASGLPDRGSNQPQHF.